This record looks at one TCR beta chain sequence and its context. This clone was detected a few times. The clone's antigen remains unknown. One base away there is no much larger clone; base qualities are not given. All of the isolated RNA was reverse transcribed with the High Capacity cDNA Reverse Transcription Kit, so expressed TCRB transcripts were sequenced. Deep immunoSEQ sequencing was performed on naive, central memory and regulatory T cell samples, with an average of about 3.6 million total reads per sample. Sorted cells were lysed in RLT buffer, and RNA was extracted using DNase-treated RNeasy Micro or Mini kits according to cell number. Each cell subset was processed on its own to prevent cross-contamination, while patient and healthy donor samples were processed together. The immunoSEQ multiplex PCR was used to amplify TCRB sequences from cDNA, yielding 87-bp fragments that span the CDR3 region. Sequencing of the amplicons was performed on the Illumina HiSeq platform. The original pipeline was this. PCR bias was corrected computationally using synthetic template baselines, and reads within Hamming distance 2 were collapsed, with unmergeable singletons discarded. Reads were aligned to IMGT to assign V, D and J genes, CDR3 length, and insertions or deletions at six rearrangement sites. Within each subset, clonotype counts were normalized to sorted cell number, after which true diversity and Gini coefficients were computed with the tcR R package. The overlap coefficient, calculated on TCRB nucleotide sequences, was used to measure repertoire sharing. The clones in this table, taken by TCRdb from immuneACCESS, are in-frame only. Not every clone is retained; where verified, under half of the shortfall comes from an unresolved V gene, and the cause of the rest is unknown. The V and J calls and clone size come from that table; D and trimming were worked out from the DNA. Counted in this sample were 160,000 or so clones; less than 9.5% of them appeared once. About 2.1% of the sample is in the top ten clones.

Each donor gave one peripheral blood draw, roughly 110 mL on average, collected into heparinised tubes. Naive, central memory, regulatory and stem cell-like memory CD4+ T cells were sorted on a BD FACSAria II using a panel including CD45RO, CCR7, CD25, CD127, CD95 and CD27. Every sorted population had a purity above 95%. PBMCs were isolated immediately by Lymphoprep density gradient centrifugation and stained directly without culture. So that batch effects would be minimized, each experiment stained and sorted samples in pairs, pairing one healthy donor with one patient. The germline V gene gives CDR1 as SGHDN and CDR2 as FVKESK. Cut back by 6 bases and 0 bases, the V and J ends lie 10 bases apart. The CDR3 has 14 amino acids, counting the end cysteine and phenylalanine. Only the CDR3 DNA is retained, 42 bases long and in frame from the first base. The data stem from a study of beta chain features in type 1 diabetes (dated 2018 in TCRdb). Notes on the research overall: No differences in mean age, gender distribution, total cell number or subset yield were found between patients and healthy donors. A total of approximately 110,000,000 sorted cells were examined across all samples, and a strong correlation was observed between cell number per subset and RNA yield. In the study, recently diagnosed type 1 diabetes patients and matched healthy donors were compared on the TCRB repertoires of their sorted circulating CD4+ T cell subsets. Whereas all 30 or so donors provided naive and central memory subsets, regulatory and stem cell-like memory subsets were isolated from just 8 patients and roughly 8 healthy donors. Study-wide conclusions, independent of this receptor: A moderate but significant shortening of TCRB CDR3 length was observed in type 1 diabetes patients in all four CD4+ subsets. Because cDNA was sequenced instead of genomic DNA, activated cells with high expression could be over-represented, although the groups did not differ in activation or CD3 levels. Only small numbers of individuals were included in the HLA sub-analyses, which left unresolved whether HLA type had any influence on TCRB rearrangement. Naive, central memory and regulatory TCRB repertoires appeared to be more similar among patients than among healthy donors. PCR may preferentially amplify shorter templates, but because patient and control samples were amplified and corrected together, any resulting skew would affect both groups equally. At VDJ recombination sites, patients with type 1 diabetes made fewer insertions and deleted more nucleotides, a pattern implying thymic rearrangement abnormalities.

Sequenced: central memory CD4+ T cells from blood. The sequence derives from a woman between 18 and 29 years old in good health. The sequence links TRBV14 to TRBJ2-3; the D gene is perhaps TRBD1, on 6 matching bases. The sequenced DNA: TGTGCCAGCAGGTACAGGGAGAGCACAGATACGCAGTATTTT. It is translated as CASRYRESTDTQYF.